This is a list of T cell receptor beta chains from one sample in a study of control samples from healthy donors and cancer patients. Profiling relied on immunoSEQ multiplex PCR, and the TCRdb table lists in-frame clones only, not all of them. Of about 150,000 clones listed, about 93% are singletons. The sample taken for sequencing was blood. All receptors come from a woman in her thirties in good health. Each CDR3 is given without its conserved first and last residue. D genes are given only for firm matches.

D gene: TRBD1
V gene: TRBV29-1
J gene: TRBJ1-5
CDR3 length: 12
CDR3 protein: SVGGTGGNQPQH

D gene: NA
V gene: TRBV7-2
J gene: TRBJ2-3
CDR3 length: 15
CDR3 protein: ASSLARELFAPDTQY

D gene: TRBD1
V gene: TRBV7-8
J gene: TRBJ1-4
CDR3 length: 14
CDR3 protein: ASSRTGAGRNEKLF

D gene: NA
V gene: TRBV4-2
J gene: TRBJ2-7
CDR3 length: 11
CDR3 protein: ASSPHPQAEQY

D gene: NA
V gene: TRBV7-2
J gene: TRBJ2-5
CDR3 length: 14
CDR3 protein: ASSLDRGATPWTQY

D gene: TRBD2
V gene: TRBV7-2
J gene: TRBJ2-1
CDR3 length: 14
CDR3 protein: ASSLSARGVYNEQF

D gene: NA
V gene: TRBV6-2/TRBV6-3
J gene: TRBJ2-2
CDR3 length: 11
CDR3 protein: ASSLKFVGELF

D gene: NA
V gene: TRBV7-2
J gene: TRBJ2-7
CDR3 length: 13
CDR3 protein: ASSLDRSSLYEQY

D gene: NA
V gene: TRBV15
J gene: TRBJ1-4
CDR3 length: 12
CDR3 protein: ATSRDAGDGKLF

D gene: NA
V gene: TRBV27
J gene: TRBJ1-2
CDR3 length: 13
CDR3 protein: ASSTRSQPNYGYT

D gene: NA
V gene: TRBV5-5
J gene: TRBJ2-7
CDR3 length: 12
CDR3 protein: ASSFGPGSYEQY

D gene: NA
V gene: TRBV6-5
J gene: TRBJ1-2
CDR3 length: 11
CDR3 protein: ASREQGTYGYT

D gene: TRBD1
V gene: TRBV7-3
J gene: TRBJ2-2
CDR3 length: 12
CDR3 protein: ASSPRTGPGELF

D gene: NA
V gene: TRBV5-4
J gene: TRBJ2-1
CDR3 length: 14
CDR3 protein: ASSSKQGSTFNEQF

D gene: TRBD1
V gene: TRBV5-4
J gene: TRBJ1-4
CDR3 length: 12
CDR3 protein: ASSLGQLNEKLF

D gene: NA
V gene: TRBV3-1/TRBV3-2
J gene: TRBJ2-3
CDR3 length: 13
CDR3 protein: ASSQDPGRADTQY

D gene: NA
V gene: TRBV7-3
J gene: TRBJ1-4
CDR3 length: 13
CDR3 protein: ASSKQGHPNEKLF

D gene: TRBD1
V gene: TRBV7-3
J gene: TRBJ1-1
CDR3 length: 11
CDR3 protein: ASSSGGNTEAF

D gene: NA
V gene: TRBV24-1
J gene: TRBJ2-3
CDR3 length: 15
CDR3 protein: ATSDFRGNRETDTQY

D gene: TRBD1
V gene: TRBV20-1
J gene: TRBJ2-7
CDR3 length: 14
CDR3 protein: SASGLEDRVAYEQY

D gene: NA
V gene: TRBV5-1
J gene: TRBJ1-1
CDR3 length: 13
CDR3 protein: ASSLEGGLNTEAF

D gene: NA
V gene: TRBV4-3
J gene: TRBJ2-1
CDR3 length: 11
CDR3 protein: ASSRQLTNEQF

D gene: NA
V gene: TRBV11-2
J gene: TRBJ1-2
CDR3 length: 13
CDR3 protein: ASSSRWGRDYGYT

D gene: TRBD1
V gene: TRBV30
J gene: TRBJ2-1
CDR3 length: 11
CDR3 protein: ALSGTGLDEQF

D gene: TRBD2
V gene: TRBV5-1
J gene: TRBJ2-1
CDR3 length: 16
CDR3 protein: ASSFGLAGGLTYNEQF

D gene: NA
V gene: TRBV27
J gene: TRBJ2-7
CDR3 length: 13
CDR3 protein: ASSLSGGQTYEQY

D gene: NA
V gene: TRBV28
J gene: TRBJ2-7
CDR3 length: 14
CDR3 protein: ASSLPGGGMTYEQY

D gene: NA
V gene: TRBV3-1/TRBV3-2
J gene: TRBJ1-2
CDR3 length: 12
CDR3 protein: ASSQGRYAGGYT

D gene: TRBD1
V gene: TRBV7-9
J gene: TRBJ2-2
CDR3 length: 14
CDR3 protein: ASSLPRTGRAGELF

D gene: NA
V gene: TRBV19
J gene: TRBJ1-1
CDR3 length: 13
CDR3 protein: ASSMVSGPLTEAF

D gene: NA
V gene: TRBV28
J gene: TRBJ2-3
CDR3 length: 12
CDR3 protein: ASSLLGSPDTQY

D gene: NA
V gene: TRBV2
J gene: TRBJ1-2
CDR3 length: 11
CDR3 protein: AHRSGPDYGYT

D gene: NA
V gene: TRBV29-1
J gene: TRBJ1-1
CDR3 length: 11
CDR3 protein: SGRIRMNTEAF

D gene: TRBD2
V gene: TRBV19
J gene: TRBJ2-7
CDR3 length: 14
CDR3 protein: ASSILAGALTLEQY

D gene: TRBD2
V gene: TRBV10-3
J gene: TRBJ2-1
CDR3 length: 13
CDR3 protein: AIKRGLADDNEQF

D gene: NA
V gene: TRBV4-3
J gene: TRBJ2-7
CDR3 length: 13
CDR3 protein: ASSQGLTDHYEQY

D gene: NA
V gene: TRBV6-6
J gene: TRBJ2-1
CDR3 length: 12
CDR3 protein: ASSYEVWKNEQF

D gene: NA
V gene: TRBV6-1
J gene: TRBJ2-7
CDR3 length: 13
CDR3 protein: ASSEASGTFHEQY

D gene: TRBD2
V gene: TRBV29-1
J gene: TRBJ2-2
CDR3 length: 13
CDR3 protein: SATQAGGPTGELF

D gene: NA
V gene: TRBV4-2
J gene: TRBJ2-2
CDR3 length: 10
CDR3 protein: ASSYEGGELF

D gene: TRBD2
V gene: TRBV3-1/TRBV3-2
J gene: TRBJ2-7
CDR3 length: 13
CDR3 protein: ASSQAGLASYEQY

D gene: TRBD1
V gene: TRBV19
J gene: TRBJ1-2
CDR3 length: 13
CDR3 protein: ASSIGTGGAMGYT

D gene: NA
V gene: TRBV3-1/TRBV3-2
J gene: TRBJ2-5
CDR3 length: 13
CDR3 protein: ASSQERDYQETQY

D gene: NA
V gene: TRBV29-1
J gene: TRBJ2-7
CDR3 length: 12
CDR3 protein: SAAGRTDGYEQY

D gene: TRBD1
V gene: TRBV6-6
J gene: TRBJ2-1
CDR3 length: 11
CDR3 protein: AVGTGAHNEQF

D gene: NA
V gene: TRBV4-2
J gene: TRBJ2-1
CDR3 length: 13
CDR3 protein: ASSQHFGLYNEQF

D gene: NA
V gene: TRBV5-1
J gene: TRBJ2-7
CDR3 length: 13
CDR3 protein: ASSLRGPGTYEQY

D gene: NA
V gene: TRBV27
J gene: TRBJ2-7
CDR3 length: 14
CDR3 protein: ASSRGPTLGTYEQY

D gene: TRBD1
V gene: TRBV5-1
J gene: TRBJ2-1
CDR3 length: 12
CDR3 protein: ASRRTGDSNEQF

D gene: TRBD2
V gene: TRBV6-4
J gene: TRBJ2-3
CDR3 length: 14
CDR3 protein: ASSDSVAGGEDTQY

D gene: TRBD1
V gene: TRBV7-9
J gene: TRBJ2-7
CDR3 length: 14
CDR3 protein: ASSPLGTGGSYEQY

D gene: TRBD2
V gene: TRBV7-6
J gene: TRBJ2-1
CDR3 length: 13
CDR3 protein: ASSLGPAGNNEQF

D gene: NA
V gene: TRBV11-3
J gene: TRBJ1-5
CDR3 length: 14
CDR3 protein: ASSPLLQGLYQPQH

D gene: NA
V gene: TRBV27
J gene: TRBJ2-1
CDR3 length: 13
CDR3 protein: ASSLSGGYYNEQF

D gene: NA
V gene: TRBV7-6
J gene: TRBJ1-3
CDR3 length: 14
CDR3 protein: ASSLTGQTSGNTIY